This TCR beta chain was sequenced in a study of neurological immune-mediated disorders. The authors produced cDNA by 5'RACE using 10-nucleotide random UMIs. From the 5' RACE reads, TCRdb called clonotypes with MiXCR, one entry per CDR3 protein. The table records more than 95,000 distinct CDR3 sequences, approximately 11% of them present only once. This CDR3 spans 17 amino acids. Trimming took 2 bases from V and 3 from J; bases not matched to a gene: 7. This clonotype showed up many times. Documented time point: longitudinal time-point 3. The unsorted libraries were produced from 2 million PBMCs held at -80 C.

The origin of this receptor is a female donor with HTLV-1-associated myelopathy (HAM/TSP). The specimen was PBMCs. The chain has TRBV12-3 or TRBV12-4 and TRBJ2-2; 9 bases are a match to TRBD2. DNA for the CDR3: TGTGCCAGCAGTTTAAGGGGGCTAGCGGGGTACACCGGGGAGCTGTTTTTT. As protein: CASSLRGLAGYTGELFF.